This T cell receptor beta chain emerged from a study of T cells in Graves' hyperthyroidism and ophthalmopathy. The study's findings and limits: The blood repertoire included most of the expanded thyroid clonotypes above 0.001.

This CDR3 region has 16 residues. V gave up 7 bases and J gave up 4 bases, with 20 bases separating them. Germline V gene sequence: CDR1 MNHEY, CDR2 SVGEGT. TCR beta CDR3 sequences were amplified from RNA transcripts. HTBI primers drove first-round RT-PCR of the TCR CDR3. MiXCR was run by TCRdb on the multiplex PCR reads, yielding one entry per CDR3 protein. The profile shows fewer than 800,000 distinct CDR3 sequences, less than 20% of them singletons. On this clonotype: The antigen remains undetermined. A read error may explain this, as a much larger clone is one base away.

Sequencing was performed on blood. The receptor's source is a man aged 18 to 35 with Graves' hyperthyroidism. The V call is TRBV6-2 or TRBV6-3, the J call TRBJ2-1; D possibly uses TRBD1 or TRBD2 (6 bases each). CDR3: CASKGTGGTKYNEQFF. CDR3 coding DNA: TGTGCCAGCAAAGGAACCGGGGGCACTAAATACAATGAGCAGTTCTTC.